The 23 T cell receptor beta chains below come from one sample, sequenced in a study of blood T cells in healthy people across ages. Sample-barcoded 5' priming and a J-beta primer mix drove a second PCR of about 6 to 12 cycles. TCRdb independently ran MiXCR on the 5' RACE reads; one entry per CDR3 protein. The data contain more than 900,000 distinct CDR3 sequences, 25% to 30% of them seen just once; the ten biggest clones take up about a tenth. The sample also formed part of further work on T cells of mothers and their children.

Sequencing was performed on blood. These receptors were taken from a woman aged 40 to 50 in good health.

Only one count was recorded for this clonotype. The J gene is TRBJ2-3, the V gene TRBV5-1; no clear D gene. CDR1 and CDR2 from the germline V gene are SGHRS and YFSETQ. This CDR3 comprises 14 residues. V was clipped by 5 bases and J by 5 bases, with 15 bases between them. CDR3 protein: CASSVQGIQDTQYF. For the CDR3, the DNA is TGCGCCAGCAGTGTCCAAGGGATTCAAGATACGCAGTATTTT.

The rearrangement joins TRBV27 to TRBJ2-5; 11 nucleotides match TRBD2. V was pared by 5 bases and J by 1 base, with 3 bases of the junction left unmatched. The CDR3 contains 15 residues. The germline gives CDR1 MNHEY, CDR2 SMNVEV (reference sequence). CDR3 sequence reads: CASSNSGGVQETQYF. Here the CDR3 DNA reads TGTGCCAGCAGTAATAGCGGGGGGGTCCAAGAGACCCAGTACTTC.

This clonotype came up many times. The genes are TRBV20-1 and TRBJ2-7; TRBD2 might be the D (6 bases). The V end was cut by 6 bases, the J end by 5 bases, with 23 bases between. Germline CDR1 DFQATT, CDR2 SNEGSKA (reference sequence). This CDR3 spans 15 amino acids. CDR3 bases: TGCAGTGCCACCATAGACAAGGCGGGGTCCCACGAGCAGTACTTC. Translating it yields CSATIDKAGSHEQYF.

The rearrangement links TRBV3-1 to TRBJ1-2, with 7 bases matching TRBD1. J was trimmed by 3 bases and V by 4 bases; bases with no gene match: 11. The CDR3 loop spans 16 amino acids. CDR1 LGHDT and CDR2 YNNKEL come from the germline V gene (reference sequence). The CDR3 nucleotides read TGTGCCAGCAGCCCGGACAGGAGGGTCCGGCACTATGGCTACACCTTC. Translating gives CASSPDRRVRHYGYTF.

This CDR3 reads CASSLARRGADTQYF. The CDR3 DNA sequence: TGTGCCAGCAGCTTAGCGCGCCGAGGGGCAGATACGCAGTATTTT. The rearrangement uses TRBV7-9 and TRBJ2-3; D tentatively reads TRBD1 or TRBD2 (5 bases each). This CDR3 has 15 amino acids. Germline V CDR1 and CDR2: SEHNR, FQNEAQ (reference sequence). V was trimmed by 0 bases and J by 4 bases, leaving 11 bases between them.

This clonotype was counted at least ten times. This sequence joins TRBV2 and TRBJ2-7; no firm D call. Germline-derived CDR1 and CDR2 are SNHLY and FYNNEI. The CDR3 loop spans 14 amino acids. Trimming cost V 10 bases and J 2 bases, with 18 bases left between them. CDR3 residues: CATKIGHGTYEQYF. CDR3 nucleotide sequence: TGTGCCACCAAAATAGGGCACGGTACCTACGAGCAGTACTTC.

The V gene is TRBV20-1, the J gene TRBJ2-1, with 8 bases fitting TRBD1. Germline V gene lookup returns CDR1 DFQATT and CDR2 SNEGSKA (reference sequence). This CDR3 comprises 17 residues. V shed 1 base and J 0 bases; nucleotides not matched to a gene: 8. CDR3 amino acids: CSARVPDDRGSYNEQFF. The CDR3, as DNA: TGCAGTGCTAGAGTCCCAGACGACAGGGGCTCCTACAATGAGCAGTTCTTC.

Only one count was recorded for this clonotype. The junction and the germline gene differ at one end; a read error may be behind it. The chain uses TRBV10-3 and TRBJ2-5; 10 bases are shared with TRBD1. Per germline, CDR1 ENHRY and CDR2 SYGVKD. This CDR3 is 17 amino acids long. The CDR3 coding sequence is TGTGCCGTCAGTGAGATCCCGACGGGACAGGGGTCGGAGACCCAATACTTC. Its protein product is CAVSEIPTGQGSETQYF.

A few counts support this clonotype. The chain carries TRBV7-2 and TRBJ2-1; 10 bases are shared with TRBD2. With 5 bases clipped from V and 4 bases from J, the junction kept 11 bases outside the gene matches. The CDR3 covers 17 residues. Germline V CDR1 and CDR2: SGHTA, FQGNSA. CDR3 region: CASSAQLAGVRYNEQFF. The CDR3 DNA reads TGTGCCAGCAGCGCCCAGCTAGCGGGGGTAAGGTACAATGAGCAGTTCTTC. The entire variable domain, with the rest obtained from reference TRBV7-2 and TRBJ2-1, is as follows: GAGVSQSPSNKVTEKGKDVELRCDPISGHTALYWYRQSLGQGLEFLIYFQGNSAPDKSGLPSDRFSAERTGGSVSTLTIQRTQQEDSAVYLCASSAQLAGVRYNEQFFGPGTRLTVL.

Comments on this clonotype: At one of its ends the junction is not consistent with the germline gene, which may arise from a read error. CDR3 sequence: CAWSVLQGSEKRFF. In DNA, the CDR3 is TGTGCCTGGAGTGTACTCCAGGGATCCGAAAAACGGTTTTTT. The V gene is TRBV30, the J gene TRBJ1-4, with D tentatively TRBD1 (5 bases). The CDR3 is 14 amino acids. CDR1 GTSNPN and CDR2 SVGIG come from the germline V gene (reference sequence). The full variable domain, in which reference TRBV30 and TRBJ1-4 provide the parts outside the CDR3, is SQTIHQWPATLVQPVGSPLSLECTVEGTSNPNLYWYRQAAGRGLQLLFYSVGIGQISSEVPQNLSASRPQDRQFILSSKKLLLSDSGFYLCAWSVLQGSEKRFFGSGTQLSVL.

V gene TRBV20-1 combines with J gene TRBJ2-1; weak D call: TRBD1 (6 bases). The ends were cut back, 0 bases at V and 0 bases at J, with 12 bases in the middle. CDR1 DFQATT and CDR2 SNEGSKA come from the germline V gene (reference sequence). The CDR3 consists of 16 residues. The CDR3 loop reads CSARDAMDSSYNEQFF. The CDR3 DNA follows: TGCAGTGCTAGAGACGCGATGGACAGCTCCTACAATGAGCAGTTCTTC.

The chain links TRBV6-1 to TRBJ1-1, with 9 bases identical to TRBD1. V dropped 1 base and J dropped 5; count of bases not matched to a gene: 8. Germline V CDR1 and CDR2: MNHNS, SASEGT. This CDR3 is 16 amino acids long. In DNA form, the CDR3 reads TGTGCCAGCAGTGAAGTTCGGGGACAGGGAGAAACTGAAGCTTTCTTT. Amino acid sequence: CASSEVRGQGETEAFF.

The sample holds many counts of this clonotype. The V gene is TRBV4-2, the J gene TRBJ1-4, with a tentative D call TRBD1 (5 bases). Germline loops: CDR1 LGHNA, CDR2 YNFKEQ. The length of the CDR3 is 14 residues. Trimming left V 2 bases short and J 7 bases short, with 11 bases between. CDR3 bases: TGTGCCAGCAGCCAAAAACAGGAAGTTGAAAAACTGTTTTTT. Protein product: CASSQKQEVEKLFF.

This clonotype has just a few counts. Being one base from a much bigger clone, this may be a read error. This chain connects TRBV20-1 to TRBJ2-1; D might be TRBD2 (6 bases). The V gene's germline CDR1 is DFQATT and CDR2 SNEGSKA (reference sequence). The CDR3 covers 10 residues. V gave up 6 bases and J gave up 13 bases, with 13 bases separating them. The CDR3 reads CSAGGTSQFF. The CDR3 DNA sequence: TGCAGTGCCGGAGGGACCAGCCAGTTCTTC.

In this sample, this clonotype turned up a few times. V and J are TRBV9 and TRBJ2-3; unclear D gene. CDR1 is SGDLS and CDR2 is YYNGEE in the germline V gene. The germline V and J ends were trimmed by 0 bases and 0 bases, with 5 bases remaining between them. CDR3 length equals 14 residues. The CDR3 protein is CASSVESSTDTQYF. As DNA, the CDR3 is TGTGCCAGCAGCGTAGAAAGTAGCACAGATACGCAGTATTTT.

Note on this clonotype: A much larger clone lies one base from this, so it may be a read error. CDR3 bases: TGTGCCAGCAGTGGGACTACCCCCGTCGGGACCCAGTACTTC. It translates to CASSGTTPVGTQYF. The rearrangement links TRBV12-3 or TRBV12-4 to TRBJ2-5, with 7 bases matching TRBD2. The ends lost 5 bases at V and 7 bases at J; junction bases unmatched: 10. There are 14 residues in the CDR3.

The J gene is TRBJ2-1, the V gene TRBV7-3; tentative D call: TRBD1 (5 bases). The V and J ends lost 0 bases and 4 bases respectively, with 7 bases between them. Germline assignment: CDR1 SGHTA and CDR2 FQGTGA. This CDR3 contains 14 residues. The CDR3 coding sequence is TGTGCCAGCAGCTTAACTCGACAGTACAATGAGCAGTTCTTC. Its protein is CASSLTRQYNEQFF.

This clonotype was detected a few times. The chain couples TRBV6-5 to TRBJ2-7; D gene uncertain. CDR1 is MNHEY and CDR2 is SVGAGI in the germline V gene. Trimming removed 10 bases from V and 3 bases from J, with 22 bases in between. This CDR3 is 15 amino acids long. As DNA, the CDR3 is TGTGCCACCACCGCTTATGGGGTCCAGGACTACGAGCAGTACTTC. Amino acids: CATTAYGVQDYEQYF.

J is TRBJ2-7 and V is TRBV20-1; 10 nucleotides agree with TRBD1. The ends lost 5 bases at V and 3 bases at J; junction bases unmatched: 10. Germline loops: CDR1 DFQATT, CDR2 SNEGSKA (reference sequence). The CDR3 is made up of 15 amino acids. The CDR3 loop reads CSAENRDRGRYEQYF. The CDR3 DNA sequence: TGCAGTGCTGAGAACCGGGACAGGGGACGCTACGAGCAGTACTTC.

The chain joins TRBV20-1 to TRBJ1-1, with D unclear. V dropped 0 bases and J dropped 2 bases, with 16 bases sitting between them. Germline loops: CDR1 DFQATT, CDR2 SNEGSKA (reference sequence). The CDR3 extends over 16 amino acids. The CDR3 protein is CSARDPRSGQNTEAFF. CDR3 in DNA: TGCAGTGCTAGAGATCCTAGGAGTGGGCAAAACACTGAAGCTTTCTTT.

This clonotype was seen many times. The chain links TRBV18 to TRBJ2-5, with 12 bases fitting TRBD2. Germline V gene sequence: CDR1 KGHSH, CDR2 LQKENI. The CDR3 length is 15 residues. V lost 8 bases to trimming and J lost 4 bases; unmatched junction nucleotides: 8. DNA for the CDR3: TGTGCCAGCAGTCCCCCGGGACTAGCGGGAGAGACCCAGTACTTC. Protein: CASSPPGLAGETQYF.

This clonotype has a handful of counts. The CDR3 DNA reads as TGTGCCAGCAGCCGAGTCAACTCAGGGGCAGCGGGTGGCTACACCTTC. This codes for CASSRVNSGAAGGYTF. The chain couples TRBV7-2 to TRBJ1-2; a possible D gene is TRBD1 (6 bases). V was trimmed by 5 bases and J by 7 bases, leaving 23 bases between them. CDR1 SGHTA and CDR2 FQGNSA come from the germline V gene. The CDR3 sequence is 16 residues long. Full variable domain (remainder filled in from reference TRBV7-2 and TRBJ1-2): GAGVSQSPSNKVTEKGKDVELRCDPISGHTALYWYRQSLGQGLEFLIYFQGNSAPDKSGLPSDRFSAERTGGSVSTLTIQRTQQEDSAVYLCASSRVNSGAAGGYTFGSGTRLTVV.

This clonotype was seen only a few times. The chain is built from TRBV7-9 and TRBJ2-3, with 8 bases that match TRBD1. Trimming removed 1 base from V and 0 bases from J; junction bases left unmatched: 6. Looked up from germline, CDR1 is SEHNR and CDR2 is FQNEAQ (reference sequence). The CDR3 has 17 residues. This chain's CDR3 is CASSLVDRASSTDTQYF. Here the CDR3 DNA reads TGTGCCAGCAGCTTAGTGGACAGGGCCTCTAGCACAGATACGCAGTATTTT.